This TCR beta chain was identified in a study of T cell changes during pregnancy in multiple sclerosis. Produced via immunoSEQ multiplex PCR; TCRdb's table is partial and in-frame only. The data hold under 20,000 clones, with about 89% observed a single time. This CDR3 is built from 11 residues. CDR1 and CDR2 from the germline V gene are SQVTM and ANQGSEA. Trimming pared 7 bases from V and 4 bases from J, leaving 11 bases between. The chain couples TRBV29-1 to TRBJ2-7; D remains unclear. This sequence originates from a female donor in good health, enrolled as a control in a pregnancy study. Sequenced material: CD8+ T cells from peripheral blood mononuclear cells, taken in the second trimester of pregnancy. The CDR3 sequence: CSGLGVYEQYF. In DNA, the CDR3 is TGCAGCGGTCTCGGAGTATACGAGCAGTACTTC.